These 28 T cell receptor beta chains came from one sample sequenced in a study of T cell repertoires in cytomegalovirus infection (dated by TCRdb to between 2018 and 2021). The treatment or condition label on this specimen signifies: in vitro stimulation with specific CMV peptide epitopes to enrich CMV-specific T cells. Instrument used: Illumina HiSeq 1500. The public reads were reprocessed in TCRdb via fastp at Q25 and MiXCR, keeping in-frame beta chains. Each CDR3 protein appears once, grouped with its most common genes and DNA. This sample holds some 270,000 distinct CDR3 sequences; 22% were observed only once. The ten largest make up roughly 19% of the sample. For these TCRs, the target antigens are not known. This sample comprised cultured PBMCs, obtained from culture after CMV antigen stimulation. The receptors shown here come from a human donor in good health (CMV status not recorded). Some clones in this sample may be carry-over from other donors' samples.

The gene calls are TRBV10-3 and TRBJ2-5; the D is unclear. CDR1 ENHRY and CDR2 SYGVKD come from the germline V gene. Trimming pared 6 bases from V and 5 bases from J, leaving 7 bases between. The CDR3 is 11 residues long. CDR3 nucleotides: TGTGCCATCAGCTCGGCGGAGACCCAGTACTTC. As protein: CAISSAETQYF.

This clonotype appeared a few times. The CDR3 nucleotides are TGTGCCAGCGGCGACGGGCAGTACTTC. It is translated as CASGDGQYF. This chain connects TRBV6-1 to TRBJ2-7; D ambiguous. The CDR3 consists of 9 residues. The V end was cut by 8 bases, the J end by 9 bases, with 8 bases between. Looked up from germline, CDR1 is MNHNS and CDR2 is SASEGT.

This clonotype was detected only a few times. The chain uses TRBV19 and TRBJ2-2; no definite D call. The germline gives CDR1 LNHDA, CDR2 SQIVND (reference sequence). CDR3 length equals 15 residues. Trimming stripped 3 bases from V and 5 bases from J, with 13 bases between. The CDR3: CASSIYPTRTGELFF. The CDR3 nucleotides read TGTGCCAGTAGTATCTACCCCACGAGGACCGGGGAGCTGTTTTTT.

This clonotype is deemed medium-sized. The chain links TRBV7-6 to TRBJ2-3, with D hard to call. The CDR3 loop spans 14 amino acids. Trimming removed 5 bases at V and 3 bases at J, with 12 bases between. Germline CDR1 is SGHVS and CDR2 is FNYEAQ. The CDR3 nucleotides are TGTGCCAGCAGCCCATCCCCTATTACAGATACGCAGTATTTT. This translates into CASSPSPITDTQYF.

The rearrangement joins TRBV28 to TRBJ2-3, with D tentatively TRBD1 or TRBD2 (5 bases each). V shed 4 bases and J shed 3 bases, with 23 bases lying between them. Germline V CDR1 and CDR2: MDHEN, SYDVKM. CDR3 length: 18 residues. For the CDR3, the DNA is TGTGCCAGCAGTTACTCTACCGGGACCCGCGTGGAGACAGATACGCAGTATTTT. It encodes CASSYSTGTRVETDTQYF.

This clonotype was seen many times. The rearrangement uses TRBV7-2 and TRBJ2-3, with a tentative D call TRBD2 (5 bases). Germline loops: CDR1 SGHTA, CDR2 FQGNSA. The germline V and J ends were trimmed by 2 bases and 4 bases, with 16 bases remaining between them. The CDR3 is made up of 16 amino acids. In DNA, the CDR3 is TGTGCCAGCAGCTTAATGACGGGAAGATCTTCAGATACGCAGTATTTT. It translates to CASSLMTGRSSDTQYF.

This clonotype was counted a few times. V usage is TRBV19 and J usage is TRBJ2-1, with TRBD2 matching 14 bases. This CDR3 comprises 16 residues. Trimming took 1 base from V and 5 from J; bases not matched to a gene: 1. Germline loops: CDR1 LNHDA, CDR2 SQIVND (reference sequence). The CDR3 protein is CASSIVGLAGDNEQFF. DNA of the CDR3: TGTGCCAGTAGTATAGTGGGACTAGCGGGAGACAATGAGCAGTTCTTC.

This clonotype was counted many times. The chain is built from TRBV7-2 and TRBJ1-5; D gene ambiguous. CDR3 size: 13 residues. CDR1 and CDR2 (germline): SGHTA, FQGNSA. Between the trimmed V and J ends, which lost 1 base and 4 bases, there was a span of 5 bases. The CDR3 spells CASSLEQNQPQHF. The CDR3 DNA reads as TGTGCCAGCAGCTTAGAACAAAATCAGCCCCAGCATTTT.

The chain is built from TRBV11-2 and TRBJ2-5, with D unclear. Germline V gene lookup returns CDR1 SGHAT and CDR2 FQNNGV. The CDR3 contains 12 residues. Trimming cost V 5 bases and J 5 bases, with 9 bases left between them. CDR3 amino acids: CASSPTQETQYF. The CDR3 DNA reads as TGTGCCAGCAGCCCCACGCAGGAGACCCAGTACTTC.

The table lists this clonotype with many counts. The chain employs TRBV6-2 or TRBV6-3 and TRBJ1-1; D gene ambiguous. Germline V gene lookup returns CDR1 MNHEY and CDR2 SVGEGT. The CDR3 has 14 amino acids. Trimming pared 6 bases from V and 1 base from J, leaving 12 bases between. The CDR3 coding sequence is TGTGCCAGCAGCCCCCGAGGGCAGAACACTGAAGCTTTCTTT. Protein sequence: CASSPRGQNTEAFF.

This clonotype was seen only a few times. This rearrangement joins TRBV28 to TRBJ2-7, with 8 bases aligning to TRBD2. The CDR3 spans 14 residues. With 4 bases clipped from V and 4 bases from J, the junction kept 6 bases outside the gene matches. Germline V CDR1 and CDR2: MDHEN, SYDVKM. CDR3 sequence: CASSSFGGGYEQYF. CDR3 coding DNA: TGTGCCAGCAGTTCCTTCGGGGGGGGATACGAGCAGTACTTC.

In this sample, this clonotype turned up once. Written as DNA, the CDR3 is TGTGCCAGCAGTGGGGCCAAAAACATTCAGTACTTC. Protein: CASSGAKNIQYF. V gene TRBV25-1 combines with J gene TRBJ2-4; D is ambiguous. Germline V gene lookup returns CDR1 MGHDK and CDR2 SYGVNS. The V and J ends lost 4 bases and 1 base respectively, with 2 bases between them. The CDR3 sequence is 12 residues long.

This clonotype was counted at least ten times. The V call is TRBV6-5, the J call TRBJ1-1, with TRBD1 as a possible D gene (5 bases). V shed 0 bases and J shed 4 bases, with 6 bases lying between them. Germline V gives CDR1 MNHEY, CDR2 SVGAGI. CDR3 length: 13 amino acids. The CDR3 nucleotides are TGTGCCAGCAGTTACTCCGGGGGCACTGAAGCTTTCTTT. It translates to CASSYSGGTEAFF.

The J gene is TRBJ1-5, the V gene TRBV28; D uncertain. The CDR3 is made up of 15 amino acids. Deletions cut 8 bases from V and 2 bases from J, with 16 bases between. The germline V gene encodes CDR1 MDHEN and CDR2 SYDVKM. The CDR3 loop reads CASDRLKEGNQPQHF. CDR3 bases: TGTGCCAGCGACCGTCTAAAGGAGGGCAATCAGCCCCAGCATTTT. Combining the CDR3 with reference TRBV28 and TRBJ1-5 gives the whole variable domain DVKVTQSSRYLVKRTGEKVFLECVQDMDHENMFWYRQDPGLGLRLIYFSYDVKMKEKGDIPEGYSVSREKKERFSLILESASTNQTSMYLCASDRLKEGNQPQHFGDGTRLSIL.

This sequence joins TRBV4-1 and TRBJ2-7, with D unresolved. Germline V CDR1 and CDR2: MGHRA, YSYEKL. V shed 4 bases and J shed 0 bases, with 13 bases lying between them. This CDR3 contains 15 residues. In nucleotides, the CDR3 is TGCGCCAGCAGCCCAAAACATCCGAGCTCCTACGAGCAGTACTTC. This gives the protein CASSPKHPSSYEQYF.

This clonotype was seen more than once but under ten times. The chain employs TRBV19 and TRBJ2-1; D is unclear. Germline CDR1 is LNHDA and CDR2 is SQIVND (reference sequence). V was pared by 3 bases and J by 5 bases, with 5 bases between. CDR3 length equals 12 residues. This chain's CDR3 is CASSILDNEQFF. The CDR3 coding sequence is TGTGCCAGTAGTATCCTCGACAATGAGCAGTTCTTC.

This chain joins TRBV12-3 or TRBV12-4 and TRBJ2-3; no firm D call. This CDR3 spans 15 amino acids. The V end was cut by 6 bases, the J end by 6 bases, with 19 bases between. The chain's CDR3 is CASSPRVSPTDTQYF. The CDR3 DNA reads as TGTGCCAGCAGCCCTAGGGTCTCACCCACGGATACGCAGTATTTT.

This clonotype has more than one count but fewer than ten. The J gene is TRBJ1-1, the V gene TRBV6-1, with D tentatively TRBD1 (5 bases). This CDR3 comprises 13 residues. CDR1 MNHNS and CDR2 SASEGT come from the germline V gene. The V end lost 2 bases, the J end lost 11 bases, and 15 bases lay between the germline ends. In DNA form, the CDR3 reads TGTGCCAGCAGTGAAACTATGGGGCTCGAGGCTTTCTTT. This translates into CASSETMGLEAFF.

This clonotype occurred many times. This chain connects TRBV12-3 or TRBV12-4 to TRBJ2-2; TRBD2 agrees at 9 bases. After removal of 5 bases from V and 6 bases from J, the junction contained 13 bases not matched to a gene. This CDR3 contains 17 residues. CDR3 bases: TGTGCCAGCAGTCCCAATTTAGGCGGGAGGGCCTCCGGGGAGCTGTTTTTT. Protein: CASSPNLGGRASGELFF.

This clonotype was observed many times. V is TRBV7-2 and J is TRBJ1-3; D not certain. Germline loops: CDR1 SGHTA, CDR2 FQGNSA. The CDR3 has 15 residues. V gave up 2 bases and J gave up 2 bases, with 10 bases separating them. CDR3 sequence (DNA): TGTGCCAGCAGCTTACGTCGGGCGGCTGGAAACACCATATATTTT. Its translation is CASSLRRAAGNTIYF.

This rearrangement joins TRBV4-3 to TRBJ1-2; TRBD1 matches 7 bases. The CDR3 has 15 amino acids. With V trimmed by 5 bases and J by 3 bases, 9 bases remained unmatched. Germline V gene sequence: CDR1 LGHNA, CDR2 YSLEER. CDR3 amino acids: CASSFQDRADYGYTF. The CDR3 DNA follows: TGCGCCAGCAGCTTTCAAGACAGGGCGGACTATGGCTACACCTTC.

The rearrangement uses TRBV3-1 and TRBJ2-1; TRBD1 matches 8 bases. Germline assignment: CDR1 LGHDT and CDR2 YNNKEL (reference sequence). Germline trimming cut 6 bases from V and 3 bases from J; bases unmatched to any gene: 7. This CDR3 region has 15 residues. DNA of the CDR3: TGTGCCAGCAGTCGAACCGGGACAGGCTACAATGAGCAGTTCTTC. Translated, it gives CASSRTGTGYNEQFF.

V gene TRBV5-1 combines with J gene TRBJ2-6; the match to TRBD2 covers 9 bases. Germline assignment: CDR1 SGHRS and CDR2 YFSETQ. There are 17 residues in the CDR3. The junction had 7 bases not matched to a gene; V was cut back by 4 bases and J by 2 bases. CDR3 residues: CASSAGTSSAGANVLTF. CDR3 DNA sequence: TGCGCCAGCAGCGCCGGGACTAGCTCTGCTGGGGCCAACGTCCTGACTTTC. The whole variable domain, filled in from reference TRBV5-1 and TRBJ2-6, reads KAGVTQTPRYLIKTRGQQVTLSCSPISGHRSVSWYQQTPGQGLQFLFEYFSETQRNKGNFPGRFSGRQFSNSRSEMNVSTLELGDSALYLCASSAGTSSAGANVLTFGAGSRLTVL.

Ten or more counts support this clonotype. The chain uses TRBV7-2 and TRBJ2-1; D is uncertain. Germline V gene data show CDR1 as SGHTA and CDR2 as FQGNSA. V was cut by 1 base and J by 6 bases, with 7 bases left in between. This CDR3 region has 13 residues. The CDR3 protein is CASSLGLLNEQFF. The CDR3 nucleotides read TGTGCCAGCAGCTTAGGCCTGCTCAATGAGCAGTTCTTC. The full variable domain, rest sourced from reference TRBV7-2 and TRBJ2-1, is GAGVSQSPSNKVTEKGKDVELRCDPISGHTALYWYRQSLGQGLEFLIYFQGNSAPDKSGLPSDRFSAERTGGSVSTLTIQRTQQEDSAVYLCASSLGLLNEQFFGPGTRLTVL.

This chain uses TRBV11-2 with TRBJ1-1; no clear D gene. CDR3 length equals 12 residues. The V gene's germline CDR1 is SGHAT and CDR2 FQNNGV. V lost 2 bases, J lost 7 bases, and 8 bases lay in between. CDR3 amino acids: CASSLLDIEAFF. The CDR3 region has the DNA TGTGCCAGCAGCTTACTTGACATTGAAGCTTTCTTT.

This clonotype was seen only a few times. The gene calls are TRBV10-3 and TRBJ2-1; D is uncertain. CDR1 and CDR2 from the germline V gene are ENHRY and SYGVKD. This CDR3 has 11 amino acids. The ends were cut back, 4 bases at V and 15 bases at J, with 13 bases in the middle. The CDR3, as DNA: TGTGCCATCAGTGTTTATGGAATTCGGTTCTTC. This translates into CAISVYGIRFF.

The table lists this clonotype with many counts. The chain is built from TRBV11-2 and TRBJ2-7; D might be TRBD2 (6 bases). V dropped 4 bases and J dropped 8 bases, with 21 bases sitting between them. The CDR3 runs to 15 residues. Germline V gene lookup returns CDR1 SGHAT and CDR2 FQNNGV. This chain's CDR3 is CASSSHIGLSTKQYF. DNA for the CDR3: TGTGCCAGCAGCTCTCATATTGGACTATCTACGAAGCAGTACTTC.

This clonotype was counted between two and nine times. The chain is built from TRBV27 and TRBJ2-5; D gene ambiguous. The V gene lost 5 bases and the J gene lost 4 bases, with 23 bases spanning the gap. The CDR3 totals 17 residues. Germline V CDR1 and CDR2: MNHEY, SMNVEV (reference sequence). CDR3 DNA sequence: TGTGCCAGCAGTCCGAAAAGGAGCTCTGGGCGCGTAGAGACCCAGTACTTC. Translating gives CASSPKRSSGRVETQYF.